The 9 T cell receptor beta chains presented below share a single source sample, sequenced in a study of T cell responses to AZD1222 COVID-19 vaccine. TCRdb's copy holds only in-frame clones and misses some; the assay was immunoSEQ multiplex PCR. This table has about 120,000 clones, approximately 92% appearing once. This sample comprised peripheral blood, obtained on day 0 of AZD1222 vaccination. The receptors shown here come from an adult in good health.

The J gene is TRBJ1-2, the V gene TRBV20-1; D is perhaps TRBD1 (5 bases). The CDR3 spans 14 residues. The germline gives CDR1 DFQATT, CDR2 SNEGSKA (reference sequence). The V and J ends lost 3 bases and 0 bases respectively, with 11 bases between them. Written as DNA, the CDR3 is TGCAGTGCTAGTCGGGACGGTACTAACTATGGCTACACCTTC. It codes for CSASRDGTNYGYTF.

The V call is TRBV6-5, the J call TRBJ1-2; no definite D call. The germline V and J ends were trimmed by 6 bases and 0 bases, with 14 bases remaining between them. CDR1 is MNHEY, CDR2 SVGAGI, per germline. CDR3 length: 15 amino acids. As DNA, the CDR3 is TGTGCCAGCAGCCACCGGGCCGCAGCTAACTATGGCTACACCTTC. It encodes CASSHRAAANYGYTF.

The chain employs TRBV14 and TRBJ2-3; 8 positions match TRBD1. Germline values: CDR1 SGHDN, CDR2 FVKESK. CDR3 length: 15 amino acids. Trimming removed 4 bases from V and 5 bases from J; junction bases left unmatched: 8. The CDR3 region has the DNA TGTGCCAGCAGCCCACGGACAGGGCTGGGAGATACGCAGTATTTT. It encodes CASSPRTGLGDTQYF.

The chain has TRBV3-1 (or the pseudogene TRBV3-2) and TRBJ2-1; 9 bases line up with TRBD1. The CDR3 consists of 16 residues. V trimming: 4 bases; J trimming: 4 bases; junction bases outside the gene matches: 8. Germline CDR1 is LGHDT and CDR2 is YNNKEL (reference sequence). The CDR3 reads CASSPTPGQGYNEQFF. The CDR3 coding sequence is TGTGCCAGCAGCCCCACTCCGGGACAGGGATACAATGAGCAGTTCTTC.

The sample holds one count of this clone. This chain uses TRBV9 with TRBJ1-2; D possibly corresponds to TRBD1 (5 bases). Germline lookup yields CDR1 SGDLS and CDR2 YYNGEE. Trimming cost V 5 bases and J 5 bases, with 13 bases left between them. The CDR3 loop spans 13 amino acids. The CDR3 DNA reads TGTGCCAGCAGAGGGGAACTCGGGTATGGCTACACCTTC. Its translation: CASRGELGYGYTF.

The chain is built from TRBV4-3 and TRBJ2-5; tentative D call: TRBD1 (6 bases). V lost 6 bases to trimming and J lost 5 bases, with 13 bases between them. This CDR3 has 13 amino acids. CDR1 and CDR2 from the germline V gene are LGHNA and YSLEER. CDR3 DNA sequence: TGCGCCAGCAGTCAGGGGCAGCGGGAGACCCAGTACTTC. This translates into CASSQGQRETQYF.

This clone showed up just once. The genes are TRBV6-1 and TRBJ2-7, with 8 bases matching TRBD1. With V trimmed by 2 bases and J by 12 bases, 18 bases remained unmatched. The CDR3 runs to 16 residues. CDR1 is MNHNS, CDR2 SASEGT, per germline. CDR3 DNA: TGTGCCAGCAGTGAAAGGGGAGTAGGACAGGGTTTCTGTCCGTACTTC. This encodes CASSERGVGQGFCPYF.

The chain links TRBV3-1 (or the pseudogene TRBV3-2) to TRBJ2-7; TRBD2 is a possible D gene (6 bases). The CDR3 is 14 residues long. Germline V gives CDR1 LGHDT, CDR2 YNNKEL (reference sequence). V was cut by 1 base and J by 3 bases, with 10 bases left in between. The CDR3: CASSQGLGNYEQYF. The DNA of the CDR3 is TGTGCCAGCAGCCAAGGACTAGGGAACTACGAGCAGTACTTC.

The gene calls are TRBV27 and TRBJ2-1, with 7 nucleotides matching TRBD2. Germline CDR1 is MNHEY and CDR2 is SMNVEV (reference sequence). Unmatched junction bases numbered 10, after V lost 6 bases and J lost 8 bases. This CDR3 comprises 14 residues. The CDR3 DNA sequence: TGTGCCAGCAGCCGGACTAGAGGGAGGGATGAGCAGTTCTTC. This translates into CASSRTRGRDEQFF.